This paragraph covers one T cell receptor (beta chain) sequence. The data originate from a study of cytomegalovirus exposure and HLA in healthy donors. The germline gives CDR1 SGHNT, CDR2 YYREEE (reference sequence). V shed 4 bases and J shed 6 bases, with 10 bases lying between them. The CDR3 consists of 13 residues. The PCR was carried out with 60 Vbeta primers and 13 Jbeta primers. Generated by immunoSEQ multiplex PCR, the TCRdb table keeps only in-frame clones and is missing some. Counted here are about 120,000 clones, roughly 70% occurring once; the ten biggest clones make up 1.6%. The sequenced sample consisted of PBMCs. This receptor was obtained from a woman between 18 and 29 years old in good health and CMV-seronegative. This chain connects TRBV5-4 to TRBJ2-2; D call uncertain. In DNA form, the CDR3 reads TGTGCCAGCAGCCTGGCGGTCCCCGGGGAGCTGTTTTTT. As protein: CASSLAVPGELFF.